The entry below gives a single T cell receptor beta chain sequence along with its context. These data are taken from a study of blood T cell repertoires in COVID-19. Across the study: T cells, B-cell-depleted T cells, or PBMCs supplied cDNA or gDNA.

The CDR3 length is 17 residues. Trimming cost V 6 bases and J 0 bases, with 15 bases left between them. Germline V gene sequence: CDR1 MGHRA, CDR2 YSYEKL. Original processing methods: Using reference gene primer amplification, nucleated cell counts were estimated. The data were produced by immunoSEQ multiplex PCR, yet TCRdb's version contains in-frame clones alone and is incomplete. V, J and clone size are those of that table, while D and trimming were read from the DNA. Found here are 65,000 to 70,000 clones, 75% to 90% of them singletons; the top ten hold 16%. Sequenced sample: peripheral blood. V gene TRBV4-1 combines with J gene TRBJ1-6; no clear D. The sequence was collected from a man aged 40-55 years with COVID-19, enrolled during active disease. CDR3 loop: CASRRGGPGSYNSPLHF. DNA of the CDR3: TGCGCCAGCAGGAGAGGAGGGCCCGGCTCCTATAATTCACCCCTCCACTTT.